A selection of T cell receptor beta chains follows, all from one sample in a study of memory CD4+ T cells and cytomegalovirus serostatus. Only in-frame clones appear in the TCRdb table, and some are missing; sequencing was by immunoSEQ multiplex PCR. Among 45,000 to 60,000 clones listed, approximately 81% were seen once. Sequencing input: memory CD4+ T cells from blood. The receptor source for this set is an adult in good health and CMV-seropositive. The CDR3 runs from the conserved cysteine through the conserved F or W. The D gene is left open where the match is weak. Clone size is given for some rows only: seen once, a few or many times, or a class if the clone is expanded.

d_call: .
j_call: TRBJ1-1
clone_size: .
v_call: TRBV7-8
cdr3_aa: CASSWAGTENTEAFF
cdr3_nt: TGTGCCAGCAGCTGGGCCGGGACGGAGAACACTGAAGCTTTCTTT

d_call: .
j_call: TRBJ1-1
clone_size: .
v_call: TRBV5-1
cdr3_aa: CASSLGDGYTEAFF
cdr3_nt: TGCGCCAGCAGCTTAGGGGACGGGTACACTGAAGCTTTCTTT

d_call: TRBD1
j_call: TRBJ1-2
clone_size: .
v_call: TRBV6-5
cdr3_aa: CASSPSGTGGRGYTF
cdr3_nt: TGTGCCAGCAGTCCCTCCGGGACAGGGGGTAGGGGCTACACCTTC

d_call: .
j_call: TRBJ1-1
clone_size: .
v_call: TRBV19
cdr3_aa: CASSTTGRTEAFF
cdr3_nt: TGTGCCAGTAGTACAACAGGGCGCACTGAAGCTTTCTTT

d_call: .
j_call: TRBJ2-1
clone_size: .
v_call: TRBV5-4
cdr3_aa: CASSLGGTTRDNEQFF
cdr3_nt: TGTGCCAGCAGCTTGGGTGGGACAACGAGGGACAATGAGCAGTTCTTC

d_call: .
j_call: TRBJ1-2
clone_size: .
v_call: TRBV19
cdr3_aa: CASSIGEAVGYTF
cdr3_nt: TGTGCCAGTAGTATAGGGGAAGCGGTTGGCTACACCTTC

d_call: .
j_call: TRBJ1-2
clone_size: .
v_call: TRBV6-6
cdr3_aa: CASSYAAYYGYTF
cdr3_nt: TGTGCCAGCAGTTACGCCGCCTACTATGGCTACACCTTC

d_call: .
j_call: TRBJ1-2
clone_size: once
v_call: TRBV19
cdr3_aa: CASSSDSDNYGYTF
cdr3_nt: TGTGCCAGTAGTAGCGACAGCGATAACTATGGCTACACCTTC

d_call: .
j_call: TRBJ1-2
clone_size: .
v_call: TRBV9
cdr3_aa: CASSVDTGSLAGYTF
cdr3_nt: TGTGCCAGCAGCGTAGACACAGGGAGTCTTGCCGGCTACACCTTC

d_call: .
j_call: TRBJ1-4
clone_size: .
v_call: TRBV11-2
cdr3_aa: CASTFSGFATNEKLFF
cdr3_nt: TGTGCCAGCACCTTTTCGGGGTTTGCAACTAATGAAAAACTGTTTTTT

d_call: TRBD1
j_call: TRBJ2-3
clone_size: .
v_call: TRBV19
cdr3_aa: CASSGTGESTDTQYF
cdr3_nt: TGTGCCAGTAGTGGGACAGGGGAGAGCACAGATACGCAGTATTTT

d_call: .
j_call: TRBJ1-1
clone_size: .
v_call: TRBV11-1
cdr3_aa: CASSLQRTSTEAFF
cdr3_nt: TGTGCCAGCAGCTTACAGCGGACGAGCACTGAAGCTTTCTTT

d_call: .
j_call: TRBJ1-6
clone_size: once
v_call: TRBV5-1
cdr3_aa: CASSRTDNSPLHF
cdr3_nt: TGCGCCAGCAGCAGGACTGATAATTCACCCCTCCACTTT

d_call: TRBD1
j_call: TRBJ2-7
clone_size: .
v_call: TRBV7-6
cdr3_aa: CASSLRQGSYEQYF
cdr3_nt: TGTGCCAGCAGCTTAAGACAGGGGTCCTACGAGCAGTACTTC

d_call: .
j_call: TRBJ1-2
clone_size: .
v_call: TRBV29-1
cdr3_aa: CSVGVPSEMSYTF
cdr3_nt: TGCAGCGTCGGGGTCCCATCAGAGATGAGCTACACCTTC

d_call: TRBD1
j_call: TRBJ2-5
clone_size: .
v_call: TRBV6-5
cdr3_aa: CASSALGGPQETQYF
cdr3_nt: TGTGCCAGCAGCGCCCTAGGGGGCCCTCAAGAGACCCAGTACTTC

d_call: .
j_call: TRBJ1-5
clone_size: many
v_call: TRBV7-2
cdr3_aa: CASSPIQGSGQPQHF
cdr3_nt: TGTGCCAGCAGCCCAATCCAGGGGTCCGGGCAGCCCCAGCATTTT

d_call: .
j_call: TRBJ1-2
clone_size: .
v_call: TRBV5-1
cdr3_aa: CASSLLGIEGYTF
cdr3_nt: TGCGCCAGCAGCTTGTTGGGGATTGAGGGCTACACCTTC

d_call: .
j_call: TRBJ1-6
clone_size: .
v_call: TRBV11-2
cdr3_aa: CASSFGGGSPLHF
cdr3_nt: TGTGCCAGCAGCTTCGGGGGGGGATCACCCCTCCACTTT

d_call: .
j_call: TRBJ2-1
clone_size: .
v_call: TRBV9
cdr3_aa: CASSSRSRGDEQFF
cdr3_nt: TGTGCCAGCAGCTCGCGGTCCCGGGGCGATGAGCAGTTCTTC

d_call: .
j_call: TRBJ1-2
clone_size: .
v_call: TRBV2
cdr3_aa: CASSEAWRERSYGYTF
cdr3_nt: TGTGCCAGCAGTGAAGCGTGGCGGGAAAGGAGCTATGGCTACACCTTC

d_call: .
j_call: TRBJ2-1
clone_size: .
v_call: TRBV4-3
cdr3_aa: CASSQSYGSYNEQFF
cdr3_nt: TGCGCCAGCAGCCAAAGCTATGGTTCCTACAATGAGCAGTTCTTC

d_call: .
j_call: TRBJ1-6
clone_size: few
v_call: TRBV19
cdr3_aa: CASSGPQPYNSPLHF
cdr3_nt: TGTGCCAGTAGTGGACCACAGCCCTATAATTCACCCCTCCACTTT

d_call: TRBD1
j_call: TRBJ1-5
clone_size: .
v_call: TRBV4-2
cdr3_aa: CASSQFTGAQNQPQHF
cdr3_nt: TGTGCCAGCAGCCAATTTACAGGGGCGCAAAATCAGCCCCAGCATTTT

d_call: .
j_call: TRBJ2-5
clone_size: few
v_call: TRBV7-8
cdr3_aa: CASSPGRQETQYF
cdr3_nt: TGTGCCAGCAGCCCGGGACGGCAAGAGACCCAGTACTTC

d_call: .
j_call: TRBJ2-2
clone_size: .
v_call: TRBV4-2
cdr3_aa: CASSQDSFGSNTGELFF
cdr3_nt: TGTGCCAGCAGCCAAGATTCCTTTGGCTCGAACACCGGGGAGCTGTTTTTT

d_call: .
j_call: TRBJ2-1
clone_size: .
v_call: TRBV5-8
cdr3_aa: CASSFGTDREGEQFF
cdr3_nt: TGTGCCAGCAGCTTTGGGACGGACAGGGAGGGCGAGCAGTTCTTC

d_call: TRBD1
j_call: TRBJ2-1
clone_size: .
v_call: TRBV7-9
cdr3_aa: CASSFRRRTGVSEQFF
cdr3_nt: TGTGCCAGCAGCTTTAGGAGGCGGACAGGGGTTTCTGAGCAGTTCTTC

d_call: .
j_call: TRBJ2-7
clone_size: .
v_call: TRBV13
cdr3_aa: CASSLGRGADRRYEQYF
cdr3_nt: TGTGCCAGCAGCTTAGGCCGAGGGGCGGACCGGAGGTACGAGCAGTACTTC

d_call: .
j_call: TRBJ2-7
clone_size: few
v_call: TRBV6-6
cdr3_aa: CASSPGRGRVNF
cdr3_nt: TGTGCCAGCAGCCCCGGACGGGGCAGGGTGAACTTC

d_call: .
j_call: TRBJ1-2
clone_size: .
v_call: TRBV6-5
cdr3_aa: CASSYRGIGYGYTF
cdr3_nt: TGTGCCAGCAGTTACAGGGGAATAGGCTATGGCTACACCTTC

d_call: .
j_call: TRBJ1-6
clone_size: .
v_call: TRBV7-8
cdr3_aa: CASSLSGLFLNSPLHF
cdr3_nt: TGTGCCAGCAGCTTAAGCGGACTGTTTTTGAATTCACCCCTCCACTTT

d_call: .
j_call: TRBJ2-5
clone_size: .
v_call: TRBV6-5
cdr3_aa: CASSLQPEYQETQYF
cdr3_nt: TGTGCCAGCAGTCTTCAACCGGAGTACCAAGAGACCCAGTACTTC

d_call: TRBD1
j_call: TRBJ2-7
clone_size: .
v_call: TRBV18
cdr3_aa: CASSQSTGEGNEQYF
cdr3_nt: TGTGCCAGCTCACAGTCGACAGGGGAAGGCAACGAGCAGTACTTC

d_call: TRBD1
j_call: TRBJ1-1
clone_size: .
v_call: TRBV19
cdr3_aa: CASSQGQGATEAFF
cdr3_nt: TGTGCCAGTAGTCAGGGACAGGGGGCCACTGAAGCTTTCTTT

d_call: .
j_call: TRBJ1-1
clone_size: .
v_call: TRBV6-4
cdr3_aa: CASSDGEGGNTEAFF
cdr3_nt: TGTGCCAGCAGTGACGGGGAGGGGGGTAACACTGAAGCTTTCTTT

d_call: .
j_call: TRBJ2-4
clone_size: .
v_call: TRBV14
cdr3_aa: CASSQERGRQYF
cdr3_nt: TGTGCCAGCAGCCAAGAAAGGGGTCGTCAGTACTTC

d_call: .
j_call: TRBJ1-5
clone_size: .
v_call: TRBV15
cdr3_aa: CATSRASSNQPQHF
cdr3_nt: TGTGCCACCAGCAGAGCCAGTAGCAATCAGCCCCAGCATTTT

d_call: TRBD2
j_call: TRBJ2-7
clone_size: once
v_call: TRBV2
cdr3_aa: CASSALTSGTYEQYF
cdr3_nt: TGTGCCAGCAGTGCCCTGACTAGCGGAACCTACGAGCAGTACTTC

d_call: .
j_call: TRBJ2-1
clone_size: once
v_call: TRBV7-2
cdr3_aa: CASSLSGRGNEQFF
cdr3_nt: TGTGCCAGCAGCCTTTCGGGCCGGGGAAATGAGCAGTTCTTC

d_call: TRBD1
j_call: TRBJ1-2
clone_size: .
v_call: TRBV9
cdr3_aa: CASSVGAATGGVYGYTF
cdr3_nt: TGTGCCAGCAGCGTAGGAGCTGCGACAGGGGGCGTCTATGGCTACACCTTC

d_call: .
j_call: TRBJ1-2
clone_size: .
v_call: TRBV6-6
cdr3_aa: CASTAGPPYGYTF
cdr3_nt: TGTGCCAGCACGGCAGGGCCCCCATATGGCTACACCTTC

d_call: .
j_call: TRBJ2-5
clone_size: few
v_call: TRBV7-9
cdr3_aa: CASSSQHHRDQETQYF
cdr3_nt: TGTGCCAGCAGCTCCCAACACCACAGGGACCAAGAGACCCAGTACTTC

d_call: TRBD2
j_call: TRBJ2-7
clone_size: .
v_call: TRBV7-9
cdr3_aa: CASSLGLDASSYEQYF
cdr3_nt: TGTGCCAGCAGCCTGGGACTAGACGCGAGCTCCTACGAGCAGTACTTC

d_call: TRBD1
j_call: TRBJ1-2
clone_size: .
v_call: TRBV5-4
cdr3_aa: CASSPEPRGRIYGYTF
cdr3_nt: TGTGCCAGCAGTCCCGAACCCAGGGGGCGAATCTATGGCTACACCTTC

d_call: TRBD2
j_call: TRBJ2-3
clone_size: once
v_call: TRBV29-1
cdr3_aa: CSVVLAASSTDTQYF
cdr3_nt: TGCAGCGTCGTACTAGCGGCCTCTAGCACAGATACGCAGTATTTT

d_call: .
j_call: TRBJ2-5
clone_size: .
v_call: TRBV5-1
cdr3_aa: CASRRLLAPQETQYF
cdr3_nt: TGCGCCAGCAGGAGGTTACTAGCACCCCAAGAGACCCAGTACTTC

d_call: .
j_call: TRBJ1-6
clone_size: .
v_call: TRBV19
cdr3_aa: CASSASSGSSYNSPLHF
cdr3_nt: TGTGCCAGTAGTGCGTCCTCCGGGAGCTCCTATAATTCACCCCTCCACTTT

d_call: .
j_call: TRBJ1-1
clone_size: .
v_call: TRBV5-1
cdr3_aa: CASLAAGDNEAFF
cdr3_nt: TGCGCCAGCCTCGCCGCAGGGGATAATGAAGCTTTCTTT

d_call: .
j_call: TRBJ1-2
clone_size: .
v_call: TRBV12-5
cdr3_aa: CASGLVPNQDDYGYTF
cdr3_nt: TGTGCTAGTGGTTTGGTACCGAATCAAGACGACTATGGCTACACCTTC

d_call: .
j_call: TRBJ1-6
clone_size: .
v_call: TRBV11-3
cdr3_aa: CASSLGRNSPLHF
cdr3_nt: TGTGCCAGCAGCTTAGGGCGGAATTCACCCCTCCACTTT

d_call: TRBD2
j_call: TRBJ2-5
clone_size: .
v_call: TRBV5-1
cdr3_aa: CASSPTSGLQETQYF
cdr3_nt: TGCGCCAGCAGCCCGACTAGCGGTTTACAAGAGACCCAGTACTTC